The source of this T cell receptor beta chain is a study of early T cells in non-severe SARS-CoV-2 infection. Study summary: Sequencing targeted bulk RNA from unsorted whole blood, leaving chains unpaired. General study findings and limits: A preference for anti-spike CD8 responses marked VDJdb matching, which missed private and CD4 specificities.

This clonotype has a count of ten or more. The antigen is undetermined. Attached unique molecular identifiers marked individual cDNA molecules. From the 5' RACE reads, TCRdb called clonotypes with MiXCR, one entry per CDR3 protein. The sample carries under 95,000 distinct CDR3 sequences, about 12% recorded once. The CDR3 has 13 amino acids. V dropped 4 bases and J dropped 8; count of bases not matched to a gene: 6. The germline V gene encodes CDR1 MNHEY and CDR2 SVGEGT. This TCR derives from an adult who was a healthcare worker with PCR-confirmed SARS-CoV-2 infection or an uninfected control (not recorded which). Sequencing input: whole blood. The V gene is TRBV6-2 or TRBV6-3, the J gene TRBJ1-2, with TRBD1 matching over 8 bases. The CDR3, as DNA: TGTGCCAGCAGTTGGACAGGGACGAGGGGCTACACCTTC. Translating gives CASSWTGTRGYTF.